These 21 T cell receptor beta chains share one sample of origin, sequenced in a study of T cell responses to AZD1222 COVID-19 vaccine. Sequencing was performed with immunoSEQ multiplex PCR; in TCRdb, only in-frame clones are kept and a portion is missing. The table shows about 100,000 clones, with roughly 91% occurring only once. Here the sequenced sample was peripheral blood, taken on day 0 of AZD1222 vaccination. The receptor source for this set is an adult in good health.

This sequence joins TRBV7-9 and TRBJ1-1; the match to TRBD1 covers 8 bases. CDR3 length equals 12 residues. J lost 8 bases, V lost 4 bases, and 3 bases had no gene match. Germline lookup yields CDR1 SEHNR and CDR2 FQNEAQ (reference sequence). The CDR3 sequence is CASSSRDREAFF. CDR3 coding DNA: TGTGCCAGCAGCTCACGGGACAGGGAAGCTTTCTTT.

The J gene is TRBJ2-3, the V gene TRBV5-5; no reliable D call. The CDR3 is 14 residues long. Germline CDR1 is SGHKS and CDR2 is YYEKEE (reference sequence). Trimming removed 1 base at V and 0 bases at J, with 6 bases between. DNA of the CDR3: TGTGCCAGCAGCTTGAGGCAAAGCACAGATACGCAGTATTTT. Translated: CASSLRQSTDTQYF.

The chain carries TRBV18 and TRBJ2-3; D gene uncertain. The V and J ends lost 0 bases and 2 bases respectively, with 6 bases between them. Germline CDR1 and CDR2: KGHSH and LQKENI. The CDR3 is made up of 14 amino acids. CDR3 nucleotides: TGTGCCAGCTCACCACCAGGGTTCACAGATACGCAGTATTTT. Translation gives CASSPPGFTDTQYF.

This chain links TRBV7-2 with TRBJ2-3, with 10 nucleotides matching TRBD2. Germline V gene sequence: CDR1 SGHTA, CDR2 FQGNSA. The CDR3 runs to 16 residues. Unmatched junction bases numbered 5, after V lost 2 bases and J lost 3 bases. In DNA form, the CDR3 reads TGTGCCAGCAGCTTACAAGCGGGAGGGAGAACAGATACGCAGTATTTT. Amino acid sequence: CASSLQAGGRTDTQYF.

The chain has TRBV28 and TRBJ1-1, with unresolved D. This CDR3 comprises 13 residues. V dropped 3 bases and J dropped 5 bases, with 10 bases sitting between them. The germline CDR1 and CDR2 sequences are MDHEN and SYDVKM. CDR3 in amino acids: CASSFVIETEAFF. The CDR3 nucleotides are TGTGCCAGCAGTTTTGTGATCGAGACTGAAGCTTTCTTT.

V gene TRBV14 combines with J gene TRBJ1-2; a weak D match, TRBD1 (5 bases). This CDR3 region has 13 residues. The ends were cut back, 4 bases at V and 8 bases at J, with 14 bases in the middle. Germline V gene sequence: CDR1 SGHDN, CDR2 FVKESK. CDR3: CASSPRQSDGYTF. The CDR3 DNA is TGTGCCAGCAGCCCACGACAGTCGGACGGCTACACCTTC.

J is TRBJ1-6 and V is TRBV5-6, with 9 positions matching TRBD1. The CDR3 is 14 amino acids. The trim removed 5 bases at V and 11 bases at J, leaving 8 bases unmatched. CDR1 and CDR2 from the germline V gene are SGHDT and YYEEEE. CDR3 bases: TGTGCCAGCAGTTTAGACAGGGGGAAGACACCCCTCCACTTT. Protein product: CASSLDRGKTPLHF.

V is TRBV6-6 and J is TRBJ1-6; D is uncertain. The CDR3 has 14 residues. In germline, CDR1 is MNHNY, CDR2 SVGAGI (reference sequence). Trimming shortened V by 2 bases and J by 5 bases, and 7 bases separated the two germline ends. CDR3 sequence reads: CASSYPQDNSPLHF. DNA of the CDR3: TGTGCCAGCAGTTACCCCCAAGATAATTCACCCCTCCACTTT.

This clone has just a few counts. This chain connects TRBV7-9 to TRBJ1-3; 8 nucleotides align to TRBD1. CDR1 and CDR2 from the germline V gene are SEHNR and FQNEAQ (reference sequence). The CDR3 is 16 residues long. J lost 2 bases, V lost 5 bases, and 8 bases had no gene match. CDR3 DNA sequence: TGTGCCAGCAGCCCAACCATGGACAGGGCTGGAAACACCATATATTTT. This encodes CASSPTMDRAGNTIYF.

V and J are TRBV27 and TRBJ1-1; perhaps TRBD1 as D (6 bases). V was trimmed by 7 bases and J by 11 bases, leaving 20 bases between them. Germline V gene data show CDR1 as MNHEY and CDR2 as SMNVEV (reference sequence). The CDR3 runs to 13 residues. This chain's CDR3 is CASTSVAGAGAFF. Here the CDR3 DNA reads TGTGCCAGCACCAGTGTCGCGGGGGCCGGGGCTTTCTTT.

This chain links TRBV14 with TRBJ1-3; D is unclear. The length of the CDR3 is 14 residues. The V gene lost 1 base and the J gene lost 2 bases, with 6 bases spanning the gap. Per germline, CDR1 SGHDN and CDR2 FVKESK. The CDR3 nucleotides read TGTGCCAGCAGCCAAGGGACGGCTGGAAACACCATATATTTT. The encoded protein is CASSQGTAGNTIYF.

The chain joins TRBV7-6 to TRBJ1-4; a possible D gene is TRBD1 (5 bases). With 5 bases removed from V and 13 bases from J, the gap between germline ends came to 11 bases. Germline CDR1 and CDR2: SGHVS and FNYEAQ. This CDR3 region has 11 residues. CDR3 protein: CASSAGWGLFF. The CDR3 DNA reads as TGTGCCAGCAGCGCAGGGTGGGGACTGTTTTTT. The full variable domain, in which reference TRBV7-6 and TRBJ1-4 provide the parts outside the CDR3, is GAGVSQSPRYKVTKRGQDVALRCDPISGHVSLYWYRQALGQGPEFLTYFNYEAQQDKSGLPNDRFSAERPEGSISTLTIQRTEQRDSAMYRCASSAGWGLFFGSGTQLSVL.

The V call is TRBV19, the J call TRBJ2-2; possible D gene TRBD1, 6 bases. The CDR3 consists of 16 residues. Trimming took off 4 bases at V and 4 bases at J, with 16 bases between the two ends. Germline CDR1 and CDR2: LNHDA and SQIVND (reference sequence). CDR3 loop: CASSTTTRGVTGELFF. CDR3 nucleotide sequence: TGTGCCAGTAGTACCACAACCAGGGGAGTCACCGGGGAGCTGTTTTTT. The whole variable domain, remainder taken from reference TRBV19 and TRBJ2-2, is DGGITQSPKYLFRKEGQNVTLSCEQNLNHDAMYWYRQDPGQGLRLIYYSQIVNDFQKGDIAEGYSVSREKKESFPLTVTSAQKNPTAFYLCASSTTTRGVTGELFFGEGSRLTVL.

V and J are TRBV29-1 and TRBJ2-7; D perhaps matches TRBD1 (5 bases). The V gene lost 1 base and the J gene lost 3 bases, with 10 bases spanning the gap. The CDR3 covers 13 residues. Germline V gives CDR1 SQVTM, CDR2 ANQGSEA. CDR3 in amino acids: CSVEGAGLYEQYF. CDR3 DNA sequence: TGCAGCGTTGAAGGGGCAGGGCTCTACGAGCAGTACTTC.

Concerning this clone itself: The sample carries other DNA sequences with the same CDR3. This rearrangement joins TRBV28 to TRBJ1-1, with a tentative D call TRBD1 (5 bases). Trimming shortened V by 5 bases and J by 1 base, and 11 bases separated the two germline ends. Germline V gives CDR1 MDHEN, CDR2 SYDVKM. This CDR3 has 14 residues. The DNA for the CDR3 is TGTGCCAGCAGTCCCCTGACAGAGAACACTGAAGCTTTCTTT. It yields the protein CASSPLTENTEAFF. Drawing the rest from reference TRBV28 and TRBJ1-1, the complete variable domain is DVKVTQSSRYLVKRTGEKVFLECVQDMDHENMFWYRQDPGLGLRLIYFSYDVKMKEKGDIPEGYSVSREKKERFSLILESASTNQTSMYLCASSPLTENTEAFFGQGTRLTVV.

The chain couples TRBV25-1 to TRBJ1-1; the D is unclear. Germline lookup yields CDR1 MGHDK and CDR2 SYGVNS. The length of the CDR3 is 12 residues. V was pared by 8 bases and J by 0 bases, with 7 bases between. CDR3 sequence (DNA): TGTGCCAGCTCGGATATGAACACTGAAGCTTTCTTT. It specifies CASSDMNTEAFF.

The chain is built from TRBV18 and TRBJ1-5; D perhaps matches TRBD1 (5 bases). The CDR3 is 14 amino acids. V shed 4 bases and J shed 0 bases, with 7 bases lying between them. CDR1 is KGHSH and CDR2 is LQKENI in the germline V gene. CDR3 sequence reads: CASSLDSSNQPQHF. CDR3 nucleotides: TGTGCCAGCTCACTCGACAGTAGCAATCAGCCCCAGCATTTT.

The chain is built from TRBV5-1 and TRBJ2-1; 10 positions match TRBD2. Trimming took 3 bases from V and 4 from J; bases not matched to a gene: 7. Germline CDR1 and CDR2: SGHRS and YFSETQ. CDR3 size: 16 residues. CDR3 DNA: TGCGCCAGCAGCTGGGAGACTAGCGGGTTTTACAATGAGCAGTTCTTC. Its translation: CASSWETSGFYNEQFF.

The rearrangement uses TRBV18 and TRBJ1-5, with TRBD1 as a possible D gene (5 bases). CDR1 and CDR2 (germline): KGHSH, LQKENI. V lost 1 base and J lost 6, with 7 bases in between. This CDR3 spans 13 amino acids. CDR3: CASSPQGSQPQHF. CDR3 sequence (DNA): TGTGCCAGCTCACCACAGGGGAGTCAGCCCCAGCATTTT.

In the case of this clone: The same CDR3 can be traced to other DNA sequences in this sample. The genes are TRBV28 and TRBJ2-2, with D maybe TRBD2 (6 bases). V lost 4 bases and J 2 bases, leaving 8 bases between the germline ends. CDR3 length: 14 residues. The germline gives CDR1 MDHEN, CDR2 SYDVKM. CDR3 in DNA: TGTGCCAGCAGTTACGGGGGAAACACCGGGGAGCTGTTTTTT. Its protein is CASSYGGNTGELFF.

The chain is built from TRBV4-1 and TRBJ2-5; 7 bases are a match to TRBD2. The CDR3 is made up of 15 amino acids. Germline V lookup: CDR1 MGHRA, CDR2 YSYEKL. V was pared by 1 base and J by 5 bases, with 7 bases of the junction left unmatched. The CDR3, as DNA: TGCGCCAGCAGCCAAGTCCGACTAGCAATGGAGACCCAGTACTTC. As protein: CASSQVRLAMETQYF.